One sample yielded the 12 T cell receptor beta chains listed below, sequenced in a study of cytomegalovirus exposure and HLA in healthy donors. The primer mix had 60 Vbeta and 13 Jbeta primers. The protocol was immunoSEQ multiplex PCR, while the TCRdb copy is restricted to in-frame clones and leaves out a portion. In the table there are more than 200,000 clones, 82% of which are singletons. The material sequenced was PBMCs. Receptor source: a middle-aged man in good health and CMV-seropositive.

This clone was counted only a few times. This chain connects TRBV5-6 to TRBJ1-3; no clear D gene. Germline V CDR1 and CDR2: SGHDT, YYEEEE. V lost 1 base, J lost 0 bases, and 8 bases lay in between. The CDR3 consists of 15 residues. The CDR3 DNA is TGTGCCAGCAGCTTGTCCCTATTCTCTGGAAACACCATATATTTT. It is translated as CASSLSLFSGNTIYF.

The chain has TRBV5-6 and TRBJ1-2; 7 bases match TRBD1. Germline loops: CDR1 SGHDT, CDR2 YYEEEE. This CDR3 region has 13 residues. Trimming took 3 bases from V and 4 from J; bases not matched to a gene: 3. The CDR3 protein is CASSWTGPYGYTF. The CDR3 coding sequence is TGTGCCAGCAGCTGGACAGGACCCTATGGCTACACCTTC.

CDR3 protein: CASSRTSGPYEQYF. The CDR3 bases are TGTGCCAGCAGTCGGACTAGCGGTCCCTACGAGCAGTACTTC. The V and J genes are TRBV6-5 and TRBJ2-7; 10 bases line up with TRBD2. The CDR3 is 14 residues long. The trim removed 5 bases at V and 2 bases at J, leaving 3 bases unmatched. Per germline, CDR1 MNHEY and CDR2 SVGAGI.

The gene calls are TRBV19 and TRBJ2-2; TRBD2 agrees at 8 bases. After removal of 7 bases from V and 3 bases from J, the junction contained 7 bases not matched to a gene. Germline V lookup: CDR1 LNHDA, CDR2 SQIVND (reference sequence). The CDR3 contains 15 residues. CDR3 amino acids: CASTLSGGYTGELFF. As DNA, the CDR3 is TGTGCCAGTACCCTATCGGGGGGGTACACCGGGGAGCTGTTTTTT.

The V and J genes are TRBV9 and TRBJ2-3; D might be TRBD2 (6 bases). V was clipped by 2 bases and J by 5 bases, with 21 bases between them. Germline V gene data show CDR1 as SGDLS and CDR2 as YYNGEE. The CDR3 is 17 amino acids. CDR3 residues: CASSVKGGIIPVDTQYF. As DNA, the CDR3 is TGTGCCAGCAGCGTGAAGGGCGGGATCATCCCTGTAGATACGCAGTATTTT.

The gene calls are TRBV6-1 and TRBJ2-3; 7 bases agree with TRBD1. Trimming at V came to 1 base and at J to 0 bases, leaving 1 base not matched to a gene. The CDR3 contains 15 residues. CDR1 is MNHNS, CDR2 SASEGT, per germline. CDR3 sequence: CASSEVGQSTDTQYF. In DNA form, the CDR3 reads TGTGCCAGCAGTGAAGTGGGACAGAGCACAGATACGCAGTATTTT.

The chain uses TRBV5-4 and TRBJ2-5; D not certain. With the DNA end fitting TRBJ2-7 better, the J assignment may be wrong. The germline gives CDR1 SGHNT, CDR2 YYREEE (reference sequence). The CDR3 contains 15 residues. CDR3 nucleotides: TGTGCCAGCAGCTTGGATGCGCGGAAGTCCTACGAGCAGTACTTC. Residues: CASSLDARKSYEQYF.

The chain links TRBV19 to TRBJ1-5; TRBD1 aligns across 7 bases. The V gene's germline CDR1 is LNHDA and CDR2 SQIVND (reference sequence). The CDR3 contains 16 residues. V lost 5 bases, J lost 4 bases, and 11 bases stayed unmatched. CDR3 loop: CASSPSGTVRNQPQHF. For the CDR3, the DNA is TGTGCCAGTAGTCCGTCCGGGACAGTGCGTAATCAGCCCCAGCATTTT.

The chain carries TRBV7-9 and TRBJ1-3; possibly TRBD1 for D (5 bases). Trimming removed 5 bases from V and 0 bases from J, with 11 bases in between. The CDR3 extends over 15 amino acids. Per the germline V gene, CDR1 is SEHNR and CDR2 is FQNEAQ (reference sequence). The CDR3 nucleotides are TGTGCCAGCAGCCGACAGCTTAGCTCTGGAAACACCATATATTTT. This sequence encodes CASSRQLSSGNTIYF.

The chain carries TRBV6-1 and TRBJ1-4; TRBD1 matches at 10 bases. Germline loops: CDR1 MNHNS, CDR2 SASEGT. The CDR3 runs to 14 residues. The V segment lost 4 bases and the J segment 8 bases; nucleotides outside the gene matches: 4. The CDR3 protein is CASSGGTGAEKLFF. Here the CDR3 DNA reads TGTGCCAGCAGTGGGGGGACAGGGGCAGAAAAACTGTTTTTT.

The genes are TRBV5-1 and TRBJ2-1, with TRBD2 matching 12 bases. Per the germline V gene, CDR1 is SGHRS and CDR2 is YFSETQ. Unmatched junction bases numbered 9, after V lost 1 base and J lost 10 bases. This CDR3 spans 16 amino acids. CDR3 amino acids: CASSLMSSGRAGEQFF. The DNA for the CDR3 is TGCGCCAGCAGCTTGATGTCTAGCGGGAGGGCAGGCGAGCAGTTCTTC.

V gene TRBV6-4 combines with J gene TRBJ2-1; 7 nucleotides align to TRBD2. V dropped 5 bases and J dropped 2; count of bases not matched to a gene: 9. Germline V gives CDR1 MRHNA, CDR2 SNTAGT. The CDR3 contains 16 residues. As DNA, the CDR3 is TGTGCCAGCAGTCGCCGGCTAGCGGATCCCTACAATGAGCAGTTCTTC. This codes for CASSRRLADPYNEQFF.